Each of the 9 T cell receptor beta chains below was sequenced from the same sample in a study of blood T cells in healthy people across ages. Through a sample-barcoded 5' primer and a J-beta primer mix, a second PCR was run for roughly 7 to 11 cycles. One entry per CDR3 protein results from TCRdb running MiXCR on the 5' RACE reads. The repertoire consists of some 1,000,000 distinct CDR3 sequences, with roughly 24% occurring once and the leading ten covering about 0.69%. This sample was also put to use in a study of T cells of mothers and their children.

Sequencing input: blood. These receptors were collected from a girl aged 2 to 9 in good health.

This CDR3 is CASSSLANEQFF. The CDR3 coding sequence is TGTGCCAGCAGTAGCCTAGCAAATGAGCAGTTCTTC. The chain employs TRBV6-2 or TRBV6-3 and TRBJ2-1, with D tentatively TRBD2 (5 bases). Per the germline V gene, CDR1 is MNHEY and CDR2 is SVGEGT. CDR3 size: 12 residues. V was pared by 5 bases and J by 7 bases, with 9 bases between.

The chain employs TRBV6-2 or TRBV6-3 and TRBJ2-5, with 9 positions matching TRBD2. There are 16 residues in the CDR3. The J segment lost 4 bases and the V segment lost 8 bases, leaving 14 bases of the junction unmatched. Germline V lookup: CDR1 MNHEY, CDR2 SVGEGT. The CDR3 loop reads CASLPWASGIGETQYF. DNA for the CDR3: TGTGCCAGCCTGCCGTGGGCTAGCGGGATAGGAGAGACCCAGTACTTC.

The chain has TRBV6-6 and TRBJ2-1; TRBD1 aligns across 8 bases. Unmatched junction bases numbered 7, after V lost 7 bases and J lost 2 bases. The germline CDR1 and CDR2 sequences are MNHNY and SVGAGI (reference sequence). CDR3 length equals 15 residues. The CDR3 DNA is TGTGCCAGCACCAAGACAGGGGAGCCCTACAATGAGCAGTTCTTC. Protein: CASTKTGEPYNEQFF.

This rearrangement joins TRBV12-3 or TRBV12-4 to TRBJ2-7; D gene ambiguous. TRBJ2-5 matches the DNA end more closely, so the J call is doubtful. The CDR3 spans 14 residues. The CDR3 DNA sequence: TGTGCCAGCAGTTTAGGTTACAGTTTAGAGACCCAGTACTTC. It codes for CASSLGYSLETQYF.

This clonotype has just a few counts. The chain joins TRBV12-3 or TRBV12-4 to TRBJ2-1; the match to TRBD1 covers 8 bases. V lost 7 bases and J lost 2; bases outside the gene matches: 7. The CDR3 sequence is 15 residues long. CDR3 amino acids: CASTRGDRTYNEQFF. CDR3 DNA: TGTGCCAGCACCAGGGGGGACAGGACCTACAATGAGCAGTTCTTC.

The CDR3 region has the DNA TGTGCCAGCAGCAAAGCGAGGAGGGAGGACGAAAAACTGTTTTTT. It encodes CASSKARREDEKLFF. The chain employs TRBV21-1 and TRBJ1-4. TRBV21-1 is classified as a pseudogene. CDR3 length: 15 amino acids.

This clonotype was detected only a few times. J is TRBJ1-1 and V is TRBV10-3; TRBD1 matches at 7 bases. J was trimmed by 3 bases and V by 7 bases; bases with no gene match: 11. The germline V gene has CDR1 ENHRY and CDR2 SYGVKD. The CDR3 sequence is 15 residues long. The CDR3 protein is CAITPTGSVDTEAFF. In nucleotides, the CDR3 is TGTGCCATCACCCCGACAGGGTCCGTGGACACTGAAGCTTTCTTT.

This clonotype was detected a few times. The chain links TRBV2 to TRBJ1-1, with D possibly matching TRBD1 (5 bases). With 4 bases removed from V and 1 base from J, the gap between germline ends came to 19 bases. The germline V gene encodes CDR1 SNHLY and CDR2 FYNNEI. This CDR3 is 17 amino acids long. CDR3 residues: CASSGYLTSGTNTEAFF. DNA of the CDR3: TGTGCCAGCAGTGGTTATCTAACGTCAGGGACGAACACTGAAGCTTTCTTT.

As concerns this clonotype: A much larger clone lies a single base off, so this may be a read error. J is TRBJ2-1 and V is TRBV10-2, with 11 nucleotides matching TRBD2. The trim removed 11 bases at V and 3 bases at J, leaving 6 bases unmatched. Germline CDR1 and CDR2: WSHSY and SAAADI. The CDR3 is made up of 14 amino acids. CDR3 amino acids: CAGGTSGIYNEQFF. The CDR3 DNA sequence: TGCGCCGGTGGGACTAGCGGTATCTACAATGAGCAGTTCTTC.